These T cell receptor beta chains were read from a single sample in a study of response to subunit inactivated influenza vaccine. Using its own MiXCR run on the RT-PCR reads, TCRdb lists one record per CDR3 protein. Of 500,000 to 750,000 distinct CDR3 sequences in the sample, 12% to 15% were seen once. This sample comprised PBMCs from blood, obtained 11 to 12 days after vaccination. Source of these receptors: a man aged 50-60 years who received an inactivated influenza vaccine. The CDR3 runs from the conserved cysteine through the conserved F or W. Fields, in order: D gene, J gene, clone size, V gene, CDR3 DNA, CDR3 protein. A D gene is named only where the DNA matches it firmly. The size of a clone is reported for some rows only, either as once, few or many, or as a class for expanded clones.

>TRBD2|TRBJ2-7|few|TRBV29-1
TGCAGCGTTGGACGGGGACTAACTCCGGACAAAAACGAGCAGTACTTC
CSVGRGLTPDKNEQYF
>-|TRBJ1-4|-|TRBV28
TGTGCCAGCAGTTGGGGGGCCGAGGAAAAACTGTTTTTT
CASSWGAEEKLFF
>-|TRBJ2-7|few|TRBV6-2/TRBV6-3
TGTGCCAGCAATGACGGGGCCTACGAGGAGCAGTACTTC
CASNDGAYEEQYF
>TRBD1|TRBJ2-2|-|TRBV27
TGTGCCAGCAGCCCGCTGACAGGGCGTACCGGGGAGCTGTTTTTT
CASSPLTGRTGELFF
>-|TRBJ2-2|-|TRBV7-7
TGTGCCAGCACCCCATACGTAGGGCTTGATAACACCGGGGAGCTGTATTTT
CASTPYVGLDNTGELYF
>TRBD1|TRBJ1-5|few|TRBV12-3/TRBV12-4
TGTGCCAGCAGTCCCGGACAGGGGGTTTTTAGCAATCAGCCCCAGCATTTT
CASSPGQGVFSNQPQHF
>TRBD2|TRBJ2-2|-|TRBV20-1
TGCAGTGCTAGACCCGGACTAGCGGGGGAGGGGACCGGGGAGCTGTTTTTT
CSARPGLAGEGTGELFF
>-|TRBJ2-5|many|TRBV10-3
TGTGCCACCCGTACCGGAGAGACCCAGTACTTC
CATRTGETQYF
>TRBD1|TRBJ1-5|-|TRBV7-2
TGTGCCAGCAGCGGGCAGGGGGTCAGGGAGCCCCAGCATTTT
CASSGQGVREPQHF
>-|TRBJ1-1|few|TRBV11-1
TGTGCCAGCAGCTTGGACAGTGTCGGGGCTTTCTTT
CASSLDSVGAFF
>TRBD1|TRBJ2-1|once|TRBV7-3
TGTGCCAGCAGCTCAACAGGGGCTAGCCTCCACGTGAATGAGCAGTTCTTC
CASSSTGASLHVNEQFF
>-|TRBJ2-7|-|TRBV2
TGTGCCAGCAACGAAGGGGCCTCCTACGAGCAGTACTTC
CASNEGASYEQYF
>-|TRBJ2-1|-|TRBV4-2
TGTGCCAGCAGCCAAGAGGACTTCAATGAGCAGTTCTTC
CASSQEDFNEQFF
>-|TRBJ1-5|-|TRBV28
TGTGCCAGCGGTCGACATCAGCCCCAGCATTTT
CASGRHQPQHF
>-|TRBJ2-3|few|TRBV5-1
TGCGCCAGCAGCTTTGGCGGCCAAAGGACAGATACGCAGTATTTT
CASSFGGQRTDTQYF
>TRBD2|TRBJ2-1|-|TRBV6-2/TRBV6-3
TGTGCCAGCATCCCGGGACTAGCGGACGGGAATGAGCAGTTCTTC
CASIPGLADGNEQFF
>-|TRBJ1-1|many|TRBV5-1
TGCGCCAGCAGCTCACAATACAGGGTAGGAGCTTTCTTT
CASSSQYRVGAFF
>TRBD1|TRBJ1-5|many|TRBV12-3/TRBV12-4
TGTGCCAGCAGTTTAGGGGAGGGGGCAGGCAATCAGCCCCAGCATTTT
CASSLGEGAGNQPQHF
>TRBD1|TRBJ1-6|many|TRBV7-3
TGTGCCAGCAGCTCCGGACAGGGAAGGCATTCACCCCTCCACTTT
CASSSGQGRHSPLHF
>-|TRBJ2-2|few|TRBV12-3/TRBV12-4
TGTGCCAGCAGTCCCCCCTCGGGATGGAACACCGGGGAGCTGTTTTTT
CASSPPSGWNTGELFF
>-|TRBJ2-1|-|TRBV20-1
TGCAGTGCCCAGAAGGGAGGAAAGCAGTTCTTC
CSAQKGGKQFF
>-|TRBJ2-7|few|TRBV14
TGTGCCAGCAGCCCCCTATTTAGCGAGCAGTACTTC
CASSPLFSEQYF
>TRBD2|TRBJ2-5|-|TRBV28
TGTGCCAGCAGTTACGGACTAGCGGAGGGGCTGGAGACCCAGTACTTC
CASSYGLAEGLETQYF
>TRBD2|TRBJ2-7|-|TRBV2
TGTGCCAGCAGTGAAGCGGGAGGGTCCTACGAGCAGTACTTC
CASSEAGGSYEQYF
>TRBD2|TRBJ2-3|-|TRBV29-1
TGCAGCGTTGGGAGCGGGGGGGCCTCAGATACGCAGTATTTT
CSVGSGGASDTQYF
>TRBD1|TRBJ2-6|few|TRBV3-1
TGTGCCAGCAGCCTCCTTCCCCCCGGGACAGGGGGTTCTGGGGCCAACGTCCTGACTTTC
CASSLLPPGTGGSGANVLTF
>-|TRBJ2-5|many|TRBV4-3
TGCGCCAGCAGCCCGCAGAGACGTGAGACCCAGTACTTC
CASSPQRRETQYF
>-|TRBJ2-7|many|TRBV28
TGTGCCAGCATCCACCCCAGGGGCTACGAGCAGTACTTC
CASIHPRGYEQYF
>-|TRBJ2-2|-|TRBV4-3
TGCGCCAGCAGCCAAGATAGAAAAGGGCAGACCGGGGAGCTGTTTTTT
CASSQDRKGQTGELFF
>TRBD1|TRBJ1-1|few|TRBV7-2
TGTGCCAGCAGCTTAGCCCCGGGACAGGGGGCAACTTTCTTT
CASSLAPGQGATFF
>TRBD2|TRBJ2-3|few|TRBV29-1
TGCAGCGTTGAAAGGCAGGGGCGGACTAGCGGGACTTACACAGATACGCAGTATTTT
CSVERQGRTSGTYTDTQYF
>-|TRBJ1-2|-|TRBV24-1
TGTGCCACCAGTGCCGACAGGTCCTATGGCTACATCTTC
CATSADRSYGYIF
>-|TRBJ1-2|few|TRBV5-1
TGCGCCAGCAGCCCGGACAGCCTCGGAGCGGGCTACACCTTC
CASSPDSLGAGYTF
>TRBD2|TRBJ2-1|-|TRBV6-2/TRBV6-3
TGTGCCATCCGGACTAGCGGGGGGAATGAGCAGTTCTTC
CAIRTSGGNEQFF
>-|TRBJ2-3|few|TRBV12-3/TRBV12-4
TGTGCCGGGGCGGGGACACGCACAGATACGCAGTATTTT
CAGAGTRTDTQYF
>-|TRBJ1-1|few|TRBV4-1
TGCGCCAGCAGCCAAGGTCACGGGGACACTGAAGCTTTCTTT
CASSQGHGDTEAFF
>-|TRBJ2-1|-|TRBV12-3/TRBV12-4
TGTGCCAGCAGTTTCAGGGCTATGGGTTATGAGCAGTTCTTC
CASSFRAMGYEQFF
>-|TRBJ1-1|-|TRBV15
TGTGCCACCAGCAGAGACCGGAGGAACACTGAAGCTTTCTTT
CATSRDRRNTEAFF
>TRBD1|TRBJ1-4|few|TRBV20-1
TGCAGTGCTAGAGATCATCGGGGCAGGGGGTCTGAAAAACTGTTTTTT
CSARDHRGRGSEKLFF
>TRBD2|TRBJ2-7|-|TRBV20-1
TGCAGTGCTAGGGACATCGGGGGGTTACCCTACGAGCAGTACTTC
CSARDIGGLPYEQYF
>-|TRBJ2-7|once|TRBV5-1
TGCGCCAGCAGCTTGGAACTCCCCGAGGTCGAGCAGTACTTC
CASSLELPEVEQYF
>-|TRBJ2-3|many|TRBV6-2/TRBV6-3
TGTGCCAGCAGTTACCGACGGACAGCCACAGATACGCAGTATTTT
CASSYRRTATDTQYF
>-|TRBJ2-1|few|TRBV20-1
TGCAGTGGCCTTAGCGGATTTTCCTACAATGAGCAGTTCTTC
CSGLSGFSYNEQFF
>TRBD1|TRBJ2-3|few|TRBV6-2/TRBV6-3
TGTGCCAGCAGGCGACAGGGTGCTCCCACACCACACAGAGATACGCAGTATTTT
CASRRQGAPTPHRDTQYF
>TRBD1|TRBJ1-6|-|TRBV7-9
TGTGCCAGCAGTACCGGGACAGGGACTTCACCCCTCCACTTT
CASSTGTGTSPLHF
>-|TRBJ2-7|many|TRBV28
TGTGCCAGCAGAAATGCGTACGGGACTGACTGGATCGAGCAGTACTTC
CASRNAYGTDWIEQYF
>TRBD1|TRBJ2-1|-|TRBV4-3
TGCGCCAGCAGCCAACCTGGACAGGGTGACGATGAGCAGTTCTTC
CASSQPGQGDDEQFF
>-|TRBJ1-2|few|TRBV7-9
TGTGCCAGCAGCTTAGGATGGGACAAAGGCCTGGGTGGCTACACCTTC
CASSLGWDKGLGGYTF
>-|TRBJ1-4|-|TRBV15
TGTGCCACCAGCAGAGATTGGAGCCAGACAAAACTGTTTTTT
CATSRDWSQTKLFF
>TRBD2|TRBJ2-3|few|TRBV3-1
TGTGCCAGCAGCCAAGGGAGGACTAGCGGGAGGGCTCTCAGAACAGATACGCAGTATTTT
CASSQGRTSGRALRTDTQYF
>-|TRBJ2-5|few|TRBV10-3
TGTGCCATCAGTGAGGCCGGCCAAGAGACCCAGTACTTC
CAISEAGQETQYF
>TRBD1|TRBJ1-2|-|TRBV12-3/TRBV12-4
TGTGCCAGCAGGCAGGACAGGGACTATGGCTACACCTTC
CASRQDRDYGYTF
>TRBD1|TRBJ2-7|few|TRBV12-3/TRBV12-4
TGTGCCAGCAGCACGTATTGGACAGGGAGCGAGCAGTACTTC
CASSTYWTGSEQYF
>-|TRBJ1-1|-|TRBV7-9
TGTGCCAGCAAGGGTACCGAGAACACTGAAGCTTTCTTT
CASKGTENTEAFF
>-|TRBJ2-1|few|TRBV5-6
TGTGCCAGCAGCTTGTGGATGGCAGGGGCCTACAATGAGCAGTTCTTC
CASSLWMAGAYNEQFF